The rows below give T cell receptor beta chains drawn from one sample of a study of blood T cell repertoires in COVID-19. Sequenced by immunoSEQ multiplex PCR; TCRdb stores in-frame clones only, minus some. The table shows hundreds of thousands of clones, with less than 90% occurring only once. Specimen: PBMCs or T cells enriched from blood (not recorded which). All receptors come from a woman under 40 who had recovered from COVID-19. CDR3s include the opening cysteine and the closing phenylalanine or tryptophan. A D gene is named only where the DNA matches it firmly. Clone size is stated in some rows and not others, as once, few, many or a class when expanded.

CDR3 | DNA | D | size | J | V
CASRGGQWGLNEQFF | TGTGCCAGTAGGGGGGGACAGTGGGGTCTCAATGAGCAGTTCTTC | - | - | TRBJ2-1 | TRBV19
CASRGTGHQPQHF | TGTGCCAGCAGGGGGACAGGGCATCAGCCCCAGCATTTT | TRBD1 | - | TRBJ1-5 | TRBV2
CASSSQGKGGYTF | TGTGCCAGCAGCTCACAGGGGAAAGGTGGCTACACCTTC | TRBD1 | few | TRBJ1-2 | TRBV7-9
CSASEPRTGGNEQFF | TGCAGTGCTAGTGAGCCCCGGACAGGGGGCAATGAGCAGTTCTTC | TRBD1 | - | TRBJ2-1 | TRBV20-1
CASSYWGLDYGYTF | TGTGCCAGCAGTTACTGGGGGCTTGACTATGGCTACACCTTC | - | - | TRBJ1-2 | TRBV6-5
CASSIGNTVPGNQPQHF | TGTGCCAGTAGTATAGGTAACACCGTCCCAGGCAATCAGCCCCAGCATTTT | - | - | TRBJ1-5 | TRBV19
CASSQGAENSPLHF | TGTGCGAGCTCCCAGGGGGCCGAAAATTCACCCCTCCACTTT | TRBD1 | once | TRBJ1-6 | TRBV5-4
CAISASGTNTEAFF | TGTGCCATCAGTGCCAGCGGGACGAACACTGAAGCTTTCTTT | - | - | TRBJ1-1 | TRBV10-3
CATSPRTGRATEAFF | TGTGCCACCAGCCCTCGGACAGGGAGGGCCACTGAAGCTTTCTTT | TRBD1 | - | TRBJ1-1 | TRBV15
CASSQYALGNQPQHF | TGTGCCAGCAGTCAATACGCGCTGGGCAATCAGCCCCAGCATTTT | - | few | TRBJ1-5 | TRBV27
CASSLGSTGNGYTF | TGTGCCAGCAGCTTAGGTTCGACAGGGAATGGCTACACCTTC | TRBD1 | - | TRBJ1-2 | TRBV11-2
CASSEGGQGNQPQHF | TGTGCCAGCAGTGAAGGAGGACAGGGCAATCAGCCCCAGCATTTT | TRBD1 | - | TRBJ1-5 | TRBV6-1
CASSSGQLITDTQYF | TGTGCCAGCAGCTCGGGACAGCTAATCACAGATACGCAGTATTTT | TRBD1 | - | TRBJ2-3 | TRBV7-9
CASSRGGLAGRTDTQYF | TGTGCCAGCAGCCGAGGGGGGCTAGCGGGACGCACAGATACGCAGTATTTT | TRBD2 | - | TRBJ2-3 | TRBV2
CASSLVRPDQPQHF | TGTGCCAGCAGTTTGGTGAGGCCCGATCAGCCCCAGCATTTT | - | - | TRBJ1-5 | TRBV28
CASSSLPPGTGAYEQYF | TGTGCCAGCAGCTCTCTACCCCCCGGGACAGGGGCCTACGAGCAGTACTTC | TRBD1 | once | TRBJ2-7 | TRBV28